This TCR beta chain is from a study of glioma-infiltrating T cells after dendritic cell vaccination. Study summary: Dendritic cell vaccine was injected intradermally three times, biweekly.

This clone was seen more than once but under ten times. The PCR used 60 V beta and 13 J beta primers. TCRdb keeps only in-frame clones here, not all; method: immunoSEQ multiplex PCR. The table records approximately 100,000 clones, around three quarters of them present only once. Sequences were derived from blood, sampled before dendritic cell vaccination. This clonotype originated in a human donor with glioblastoma.

CDR3 coding DNA: TGTGCCATCAGTGAGTCGATAACTTTCATGAACACTGAAGCTTTCTTT. This encodes CAISESITFMNTEAFF. The chain uses TRBV10-3 and TRBJ1-1; no reliable D call. Trimming removed 0 bases at V and 0 bases at J, with 11 bases between. Germline CDR1 reads ENHRY; CDR2 reads SYGVKD. The CDR3 totals 16 residues.